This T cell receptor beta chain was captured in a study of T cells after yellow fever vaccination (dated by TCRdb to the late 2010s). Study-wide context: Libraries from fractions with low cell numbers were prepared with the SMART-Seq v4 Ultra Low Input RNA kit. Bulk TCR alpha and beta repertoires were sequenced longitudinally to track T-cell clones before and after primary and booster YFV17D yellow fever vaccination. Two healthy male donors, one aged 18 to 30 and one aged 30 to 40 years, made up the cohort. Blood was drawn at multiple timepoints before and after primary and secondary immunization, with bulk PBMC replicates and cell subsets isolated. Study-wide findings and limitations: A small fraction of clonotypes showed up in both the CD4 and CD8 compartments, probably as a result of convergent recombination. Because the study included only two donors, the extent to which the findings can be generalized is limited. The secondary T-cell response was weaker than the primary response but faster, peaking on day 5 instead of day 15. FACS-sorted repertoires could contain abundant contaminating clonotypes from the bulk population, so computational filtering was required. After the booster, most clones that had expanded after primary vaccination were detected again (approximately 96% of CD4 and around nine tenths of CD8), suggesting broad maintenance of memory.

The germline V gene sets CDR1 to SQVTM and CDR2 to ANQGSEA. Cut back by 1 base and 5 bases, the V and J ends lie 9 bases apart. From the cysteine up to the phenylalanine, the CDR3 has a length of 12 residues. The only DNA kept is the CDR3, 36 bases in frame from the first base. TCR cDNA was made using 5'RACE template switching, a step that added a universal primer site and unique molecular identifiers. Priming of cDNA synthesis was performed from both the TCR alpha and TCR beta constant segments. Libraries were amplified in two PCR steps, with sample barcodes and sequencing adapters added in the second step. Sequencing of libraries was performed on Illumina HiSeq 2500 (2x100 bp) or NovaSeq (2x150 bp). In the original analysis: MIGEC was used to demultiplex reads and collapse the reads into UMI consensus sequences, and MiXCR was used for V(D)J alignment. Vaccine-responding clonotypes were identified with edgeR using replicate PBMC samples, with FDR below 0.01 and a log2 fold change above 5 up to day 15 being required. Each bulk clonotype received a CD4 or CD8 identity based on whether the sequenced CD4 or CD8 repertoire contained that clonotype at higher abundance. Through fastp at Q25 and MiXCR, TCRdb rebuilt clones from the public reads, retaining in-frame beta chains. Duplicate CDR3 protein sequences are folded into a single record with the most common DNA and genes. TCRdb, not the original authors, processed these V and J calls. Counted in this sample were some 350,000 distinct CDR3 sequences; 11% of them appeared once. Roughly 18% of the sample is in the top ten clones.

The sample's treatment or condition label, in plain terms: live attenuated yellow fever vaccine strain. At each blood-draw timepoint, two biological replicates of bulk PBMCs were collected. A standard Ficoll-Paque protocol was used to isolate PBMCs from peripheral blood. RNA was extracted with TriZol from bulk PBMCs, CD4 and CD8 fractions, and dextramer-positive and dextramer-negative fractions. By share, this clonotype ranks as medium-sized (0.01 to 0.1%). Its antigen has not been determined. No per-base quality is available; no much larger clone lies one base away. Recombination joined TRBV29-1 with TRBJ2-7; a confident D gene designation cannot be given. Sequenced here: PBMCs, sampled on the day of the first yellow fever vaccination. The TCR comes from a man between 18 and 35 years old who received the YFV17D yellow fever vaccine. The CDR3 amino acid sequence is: CSVEVRADEQYF. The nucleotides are TGCAGCGTTGAAGTTCGGGCAGACGAGCAGTACTTC.